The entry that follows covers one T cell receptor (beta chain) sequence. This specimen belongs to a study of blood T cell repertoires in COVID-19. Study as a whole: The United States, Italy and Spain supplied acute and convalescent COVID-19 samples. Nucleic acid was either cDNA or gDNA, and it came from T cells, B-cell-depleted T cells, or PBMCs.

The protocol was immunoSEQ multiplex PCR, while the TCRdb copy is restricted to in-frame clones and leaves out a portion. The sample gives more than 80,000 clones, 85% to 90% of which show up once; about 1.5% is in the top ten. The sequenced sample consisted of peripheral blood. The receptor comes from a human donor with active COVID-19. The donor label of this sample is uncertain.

This CDR3 reads CASSGRAGGSDSPLHF. CDR3 nucleotide sequence: TGTGCCAGCAGCGGGAGGGCAGGGGGCAGTGATTCACCCCTCCACTTT. This chain connects TRBV5-4 to TRBJ1-6; 8 nucleotides agree with TRBD1. Germline V gene lookup returns CDR1 SGHNT and CDR2 YYREEE (reference sequence). The CDR3 runs to 16 residues. The trim removed 4 bases at V and 8 bases at J, leaving 11 bases unmatched.